This T cell receptor (beta chain) was observed in a study of graft-versus-host responses after intestinal transplantation. Study in general: As for transplant type, recipients had multivisceral, liver-intestinal, or isolated intestinal grafts. Among the recipients, all got anti-thymocyte globulin induction and then tacrolimus and steroids for approximately 3 years.

With respect to this clone: What it binds is not known.

General observations from the study: Early HvG declines after transplant were associated with peak circulating GvH clone levels. Recipient marrow held GvH clones, some first seen in ileum or blood.

Assay used: immunoSEQ multiplex PCR; TCRdb lists only in-frame clones, some missing. The table shows about 70,000 clones, with about 94% occurring only once. Specimen: unstimulated CD8+ T cells sorted from spleen or lymph node cells, collected before intestinal transplant. This receptor was obtained from a human donor who received an intestinal transplant.

The CDR3 DNA reads TGTGCCAGCAGTCTCCTCGAGCGACAAGAGACCCAGTACTTC. This translates into CASSLLERQETQYF. The chain couples TRBV6-5 to TRBJ2-5; D unresolved. Trimming cost V 5 bases and J 2 bases, with 12 bases left between them. This CDR3 has 14 amino acids. The germline V gene encodes CDR1 MNHEY and CDR2 SVGAGI.